A selection of T cell receptor beta chains follows, all from one sample in a study of blood T cell repertoires in COVID-19. TCRdb keeps only in-frame clones here, not all; method: immunoSEQ multiplex PCR. The table includes roughly 30,000 clones, around 89% detected once. The sequencing input was peripheral blood. The receptors were gathered from a man between 60 and 75 years old with active COVID-19. CDR3s include the opening cysteine and the closing phenylalanine or tryptophan. Each record gives: V gene, clone size, D gene, J gene, CDR3 length, CDR3 DNA, CDR3 protein. A D gene is named only where the DNA matches it firmly. For some rows the clone size is stated as once, few or many, or as a class when expanded; others skip it.

>TRBV23-1|NA|NA|TRBJ1-2|14
TGCGCCAGCCCTCCTTCGTGGAGGGACTGCGGCTACACCTTC
CASPPSWRDCGYTF
>TRBV6-5|NA|NA|TRBJ2-3|12
TGTGCCAGCGCGGACAGAACAGATACGCAGTATTTT
CASADRTDTQYF
>TRBV7-2|NA|NA|TRBJ1-5|14
TGTGCCAGCAGCTTAGCGCCCTATAATCAGCCCCAGCATTTT
CASSLAPYNQPQHF
>TRBV3-1/TRBV3-2|NA|NA|TRBJ2-5|13
TGTGCCAGCAGCCATCAGGCGGGAGAGACCCAGTACTTC
CASSHQAGETQYF
>TRBV10-1|NA|NA|TRBJ2-3|15
TGCGCCAGCAGTGCGGGGGGCGATCGGCGGGGTACGCAGTATTTT
CASSAGGDRRGTQYF
>TRBV7-2|NA|NA|TRBJ2-7|12
TGTGCCAGCAGCCCAAATTCCTACGAGCAGTACTTC
CASSPNSYEQYF
>TRBV2|once|TRBD2|TRBJ2-3|14
TGTGCCAGCAGCATCAGCGGGGGCACAGATACGCAGTATTTT
CASSISGGTDTQYF
>TRBV7-9|NA|NA|TRBJ1-1|15
TGTGCCAGCAGCCGGCGCGGGGGCCCCAGCACTGAAGCTTTCTTT
CASSRRGGPSTEAFF
>TRBV6-4|NA|NA|TRBJ2-1|15
TGTGCCAGCAGTGCCCAGGGACTGCGCGGCGATGAGCAGTTCTTC
CASSAQGLRGDEQFF
>TRBV28|NA|NA|TRBJ1-5|11
TGTGCCAGCAGTCGACGAGGGACCCAGCATTTT
CASSRRGTQHF